This TCR beta chain was profiled in a study of T cell responses to AZD1222 COVID-19 vaccine. Findings of the study overall: Repertoires were obtained solely post-peak T cell response. Per reports, nearly half of all spike-specific TCRs target regions that are unmutated in variants. Donors were largely white British and mainly female; clonal diversity was possibly underestimated.

Of note for this clone: Its antigen is still unknown.

The CDR3 runs 13 residues. V was cut by 7 bases and J by 4 bases, with 13 bases left in between. Germline V gene lookup returns CDR1 SNHLY and CDR2 FYNNEI. Using immunoSEQ multiplex PCR, the repertoire was profiled, and TCRdb retains in-frame clones only, with some absent. Of approximately 140,000 clones listed, over 75% were seen once; the top ten hold about 3.3%. This chain joins TRBV2 and TRBJ1-1; D gene unclear. This TCR was sampled from an adult who received the AZD1222 COVID-19 vaccine. Sample: peripheral blood, taken 28 days after the second AZD1222 dose. CDR3 loop: CASMGSMGTEAFF. CDR3 coding DNA: TGTGCCAGCATGGGGTCCATGGGCACTGAAGCTTTCTTT.